This is a list of T cell receptor beta chains from one sample in a study of cytomegalovirus exposure and HLA in healthy donors. The table came from immunoSEQ multiplex PCR; TCRdb's copy has only in-frame clones and leaves some out. The repertoire holds a few hundred thousand clones, approximately 78% seen once, with around 3% in the top ten. Sequences were obtained from PBMCs. The source of these receptors is a man aged 25 to 40 in good health and CMV-seronegative. CDR3s include the opening cysteine and the closing phenylalanine or tryptophan. D genes are given only for firm matches. The size field is filled for only some rows; it gives once, few, many or a size class.

abundance: .; j_gene: TRBJ1-6; v_gene: TRBV6-5; d_gene: TRBD1; CDR3aa: CASSTGQYNSPLHF; CDR3nt: TGTGCCAGCAGTACGGGACAGTATAATTCACCCCTCCACTTT
abundance: .; j_gene: TRBJ2-7; v_gene: TRBV20-1; d_gene: .; CDR3aa: CSTFRGKQYF; CDR3nt: TGCAGTACGTTCCGTGGCAAGCAGTACTTC
abundance: .; j_gene: TRBJ2-7; v_gene: TRBV28; d_gene: TRBD1; CDR3aa: CASSFADRGLEQYF; CDR3nt: TGTGCCAGCAGTTTTGCGGACAGGGGACTGGAGCAGTACTTC
abundance: .; j_gene: TRBJ1-2; v_gene: TRBV6-6; d_gene: TRBD1; CDR3aa: CASSSAATGSDGYTF; CDR3nt: TGTGCCAGCAGTTCGGCAGCGACAGGGTCGGATGGCTACACCTTC
abundance: .; j_gene: TRBJ1-1; v_gene: TRBV9; d_gene: .; CDR3aa: CASSGTVNTEAFF; CDR3nt: TGTGCCAGCAGCGGGACAGTGAACACTGAAGCTTTCTTT
abundance: .; j_gene: TRBJ2-3; v_gene: TRBV28; d_gene: TRBD1; CDR3aa: CASSPDRGRTDTQYF; CDR3nt: TGTGCCAGCAGCCCCGACAGGGGTCGAACCGATACGCAGTATTTT
abundance: .; j_gene: TRBJ2-2; v_gene: TRBV19; d_gene: .; CDR3aa: CASETGYTGELFF; CDR3nt: TGTGCCAGCGAAACAGGGTACACCGGGGAGCTGTTTTTT
abundance: .; j_gene: TRBJ2-7; v_gene: TRBV7-9; d_gene: TRBD1; CDR3aa: CASSSVSGQGIQYF; CDR3nt: TGTGCCAGCAGCTCCGTCTCGGGACAGGGAATACAGTACTTC
abundance: once; j_gene: TRBJ2-7; v_gene: TRBV6-5; d_gene: TRBD1; CDR3aa: CASSSGGSYEQYF; CDR3nt: TGTGCCAGCAGTTCAGGGGGATCCTACGAGCAGTACTTC
abundance: .; j_gene: TRBJ1-5; v_gene: TRBV7-6; d_gene: .; CDR3aa: CASSLGPEQPQHF; CDR3nt: TGTGCCAGCAGCTTAGGACCGGAGCAGCCCCAGCATTTT
abundance: .; j_gene: TRBJ1-1; v_gene: TRBV18; d_gene: .; CDR3aa: CASSPGQRNTEAFF; CDR3nt: TGTGCCAGCTCACCAGGACAGAGGAACACTGAAGCTTTCTTT
abundance: once; j_gene: TRBJ1-2; v_gene: TRBV19; d_gene: TRBD1; CDR3aa: CASSTPGQGSLFAF; CDR3nt: TGTGCCAGTAGTACTCCGGGACAGGGGTCCTTATTCGCCTTC
abundance: .; j_gene: TRBJ1-1; v_gene: TRBV14; d_gene: TRBD1; CDR3aa: CASSHRQGNTEAFF; CDR3nt: TGTGCCAGCAGCCATAGACAGGGGAACACTGAAGCTTTCTTT
abundance: .; j_gene: TRBJ1-2; v_gene: TRBV13; d_gene: .; CDR3aa: CASSLRGANYGYTF; CDR3nt: TGTGCCAGCAGCTTACGGGGTGCTAACTATGGCTACACCTTC
abundance: few; j_gene: TRBJ2-6; v_gene: TRBV29-1; d_gene: TRBD1; CDR3aa: CSVRTRDRVSGASVLTF; CDR3nt: TGCAGCGTCCGAACCCGGGACAGGGTCTCTGGGGCCAGCGTCCTGACTTTC
abundance: .; j_gene: TRBJ2-1; v_gene: TRBV29-1; d_gene: .; CDR3aa: CSAPGWSYNEQFF; CDR3nt: TGCAGCGCTCCGGGATGGTCGTACAATGAGCAGTTCTTC
abundance: .; j_gene: TRBJ1-1; v_gene: TRBV5-1; d_gene: TRBD1; CDR3aa: CASSPRTGRHTEAFF; CDR3nt: TGCGCCAGCAGCCCCCGGACAGGGAGGCACACTGAAGCTTTCTTT
abundance: .; j_gene: TRBJ2-1; v_gene: TRBV6-1; d_gene: .; CDR3aa: CASRGLEFAYNEQFF; CDR3nt: TGTGCCAGCAGGGGACTCGAATTTGCCTACAATGAGCAGTTCTTC
abundance: .; j_gene: TRBJ1-5; v_gene: TRBV18; d_gene: .; CDR3aa: CASSPTTTSNQPQHF; CDR3nt: TGTGCCAGCTCACCAACTACCACTAGCAATCAGCCCCAGCATTTT
abundance: .; j_gene: TRBJ1-5; v_gene: TRBV27; d_gene: .; CDR3aa: CASSQGGSNQPQHF; CDR3nt: TGTGCCAGCTCCCAAGGGGGAAGCAATCAGCCCCAGCATTTT
abundance: .; j_gene: TRBJ2-5; v_gene: TRBV27; d_gene: .; CDR3aa: CASSLSSGAIQETQYF; CDR3nt: TGTGCCAGCAGTTTATCTAGCGGTGCGATCCAAGAGACCCAGTACTTC
abundance: .; j_gene: TRBJ1-5; v_gene: TRBV2; d_gene: .; CDR3aa: CASSEIQINQPQHF; CDR3nt: TGTGCCAGCAGTGAAATACAGATCAATCAGCCCCAGCATTTT
abundance: .; j_gene: TRBJ2-2; v_gene: TRBV6-6; d_gene: TRBD1; CDR3aa: CASRLRTGTGELFF; CDR3nt: TGTGCCAGCAGGCTCCGGACAGGCACCGGGGAGCTGTTTTTT
abundance: .; j_gene: TRBJ2-7; v_gene: TRBV2; d_gene: .; CDR3aa: CASSEGSSPDRSHYEQYF; CDR3nt: TGTGCCAGCAGTGAAGGGTCATCTCCCGACAGGTCTCACTACGAGCAGTACTTC